The 4 T cell receptor beta chains reported below all come from one sample, sequenced in a study of post-analysis software for immune sequencing data. Study observations and caveats: In patients, TRBV5-6, TRBV5-1 and TRBV20-1 belonged to roughly five TRBV segments found more frequently than in controls.

Antigen specificity for these receptors is unknown. TCR beta libraries were prepared from cDNA with unique molecular identifiers. TCRdb processed the PCR reads anew with MiXCR; each CDR3 protein has one entry. The data show roughly 540,000 distinct CDR3 sequences, 30% to 40% seen once. Input material: blood. Receptors were obtained from a girl aged 2-17 years with multiple sclerosis.

The chain joins TRBV11-2 to TRBJ1-4; D gene ambiguous. Deletions cut 5 bases from V and 4 bases from J, with 14 bases between. CDR1 is SGHAT and CDR2 is FQNNGV in the germline V gene. This CDR3 has 15 residues. The CDR3 spells CASSPRAGFNEKLFF. CDR3 DNA sequence: TGTGCCAGCAGCCCCCGCGCAGGCTTTAATGAAAAACTGTTTTTT. The whole variable domain, filled in from reference TRBV11-2 and TRBJ1-4, reads EAGVAQSPRYKIIEKRQSVAFWCNPISGHATLYWYQQILGQGPKLLIQFQNNGVVDDSQLPKDRFSAERLKGVDSTLKIQPAKLEDSAVYLCASSPRAGFNEKLFFGSGTQLSVL.

The chain combines TRBV4-1 with TRBJ2-5; a possible D gene is TRBD1 (5 bases). This CDR3 comprises 13 residues. Looked up from germline, CDR1 is MGHRA and CDR2 is YSYEKL. V gave up 8 bases and J gave up 1 base, with 11 bases separating them. CDR3 loop: CASRKGFQETQYF. The CDR3 DNA sequence: TGCGCCAGCCGAAAGGGGTTCCAAGAGACCCAGTACTTC.

V and J are TRBV10-2 and TRBJ2-7, with D perhaps TRBD1 (5 bases). The CDR3 covers 14 residues. The V and J ends lost 10 bases and 0 bases respectively, with 16 bases between them. Per the germline V gene, CDR1 is WSHSY and CDR2 is SAAADI. The chain's CDR3 is CATKGIQGSYEQYF. CDR3 coding DNA: TGCGCCACCAAAGGTATCCAGGGCTCCTACGAGCAGTACTTC.

Comments on this clonotype: One end of the junction fails to match germline, which may point to a read error. The chain uses TRBV7-7 and TRBJ2-7; D is perhaps TRBD1 or TRBD2 (5 bases each). This CDR3 contains 14 residues. CDR1 SSHAT and CDR2 FNYEAQ come from the germline V gene (reference sequence). CDR3 loop: CASSTGTDAYEQYF. The CDR3 DNA is TGTGCTAGCAGCACCGGGACGGATGCCTACGAGCAGTACTTC.